Each of the 29 T cell receptor beta chains below was sequenced from the same sample in a study of CD8+CD57+ T cells in acquired aplastic anemia. The template for TCR beta VDJ and CDR3 sequence profiling was genomic DNA. TCRdb ran MiXCR on the reads and lists one entry per CDR3 protein. The sample carries some 170,000 distinct CDR3 sequences, 60% to 80% recorded once. Patients who underwent sequencing had shown CD8+CD57+ cell expansion by flow cytometry. Sequencing was done on a sample of sorted CD4+, CD8+, or CD8+CD57+ T cells (not recorded which) from PBMCs. These receptors all come from a human donor with aplastic anemia.

The V gene is TRBV7-2, the J gene TRBJ2-1; TRBD2 agrees at 11 bases. This CDR3 contains 16 residues. Germline V lookup: CDR1 SGHTA, CDR2 FQGNSA. With V trimmed by 3 bases and J by 7 bases, 8 bases remained unmatched. The CDR3 DNA is TGTGCCAGCAGCTTCACACTAGCGGGGGAATTGAATGAGCAGTTCTTC. Protein product: CASSFTLAGELNEQFF.

The chain uses TRBV9 and TRBJ2-5, with 7 bases matching TRBD2. The CDR3 has 15 amino acids. Per the germline V gene, CDR1 is SGDLS and CDR2 is YYNGEE. V lost 6 bases and J lost 1; bases outside the gene matches: 9. The CDR3 DNA is TGTGCCAGCACGTGGGGCGGGAGCGTCCAAGAGACCCAGTACTTC. It is translated as CASTWGGSVQETQYF. The whole variable domain, remainder taken from reference TRBV9 and TRBJ2-5, is DSGVTQTPKHLITATGQRVTLRCSPRSGDLSVYWYQQSLDQGLQFLIQYYNGEERAKGNILERFSAQQFPDLHSELNLSSLELGDSALYFCASTWGGSVQETQYFGPGTRLLVL.

This chain joins TRBV6-4 and TRBJ2-5; D is undetermined. Germline CDR1 MRHNA, CDR2 SNTAGT. The CDR3 has 14 amino acids. The V end was cut by 0 bases, the J end by 1 base, with 6 bases between. CDR3 amino acids: CASSDSGVQETQYF. The DNA of the CDR3 is TGTGCCAGCAGTGACTCGGGCGTCCAAGAGACCCAGTACTTC.

This clonotype has more than one count but fewer than ten. This chain uses TRBV6-4 with TRBJ2-1, with TRBD1 matching 9 bases. Germline CDR1 and CDR2: MRHNA and SNTAGT. The V segment lost 3 bases and the J segment 6 bases; nucleotides outside the gene matches: 6. The CDR3 has 15 amino acids. CDR3 protein: CASSEGGQGSNEQFF. The CDR3 DNA reads as TGTGCCAGCAGTGAAGGGGGACAGGGATCCAATGAGCAGTTCTTC.

This chain connects TRBV7-8 to TRBJ2-1; 8 bases map to TRBD1. J gave up 0 bases and V 5 bases, and 6 bases lay outside the gene matches. This CDR3 spans 16 amino acids. Germline assignment: CDR1 SGHVS and CDR2 FQNEAQ. In nucleotides, the CDR3 is TGTGCCAGCAGCCCCCGACAGGGGAGCTCCTACAATGAGCAGTTCTTC. Amino acids: CASSPRQGSSYNEQFF.

Note on this clonotype: An end of the junction differs from the germline gene, which may be a read error. The chain has TRBV6-5 and TRBJ2-3; 11 bases match TRBD2. The germline CDR1 and CDR2 sequences are MNHEY and SVGAGI. The CDR3 covers 16 residues. The CDR3 coding sequence is TGTGCCATCAGAGCGGGACTAGCGGACCGCACAGATATGCAGTATTTT. Amino acid sequence: CAIRAGLADRTDMQYF.

This clonotype came up many times. The rearrangement links TRBV12-3 or TRBV12-4 to TRBJ2-5, with a possible D match to TRBD2 (6 bases). Trimming left V 5 bases short and J 4 bases short, with 20 bases between. The CDR3 totals 16 residues. CDR3 region: CASSPPRTYGGETQYF. In DNA form, the CDR3 reads TGTGCCAGCAGTCCGCCCAGGACCTACGGGGGAGAGACCCAGTACTTC.

This chain links TRBV7-3 with TRBJ2-5, with 11 positions matching TRBD2. The V gene end was trimmed by 4 bases and the J gene end by 5 bases; junction bases not matched to a gene: 0. CDR3 length equals 13 residues. CDR1 is SGHTA, CDR2 FQGTGA, per germline. As DNA, the CDR3 is TGTGCCAGCAGCTGGACTAGCGGGGAGACCCAGTACTTC. It encodes CASSWTSGETQYF.

This rearrangement joins TRBV29-1 to TRBJ1-1, with no clear D. CDR1 and CDR2 (germline): SQVTM, ANQGSEA. Between the trimmed V and J ends, which lost 7 bases and 7 bases, there was a span of 7 bases. CDR3 length: 9 residues. The CDR3 region is CSAPNEAFF. The CDR3 DNA follows: TGCAGCGCACCAAATGAAGCTTTCTTT.

On this clonotype itself: The junction and the germline gene differ at one end; a read error may be behind it. This chain connects TRBV19 to TRBJ2-1; a possible D gene is TRBD2 (6 bases). In germline, CDR1 is LNHDA, CDR2 SQIVND (reference sequence). This CDR3 is 13 amino acids long. The DNA of the CDR3 is TGCGCCAGCACCACCCAGTGGGGAGGTGAGCAGTTCTTC. Translated: CASTTQWGGEQFF.

CDR3 bases: TGCAGTGCTAGGGGGGGACTCTACGAGCAGTACTTC. Protein product: CSARGGLYEQYF. The chain carries TRBV20-1 and TRBJ2-7; a weak D match, TRBD2 (6 bases). Between the trimmed V and J ends, which lost 3 bases and 3 bases, there was a span of 9 bases. The CDR3 covers 12 residues. Per germline, CDR1 DFQATT and CDR2 SNEGSKA (reference sequence).

CDR3 DNA sequence: TGCAGCGCTCGCGGGACGGAAGAGACCCAGTACTTC. Its protein product is CSARGTEETQYF. The chain has TRBV29-1 and TRBJ2-5, with D perhaps matching TRBD2 (6 bases). Trimming removed 7 bases from V and 3 bases from J, with 12 bases in between. Germline V lookup: CDR1 SQVTM, CDR2 ANQGSEA. The CDR3 contains 12 residues.

The gene calls are TRBV7-9 and TRBJ2-7; TRBD1 might be the D (6 bases). The ends were cut back, 4 bases at V and 3 bases at J, with 13 bases in the middle. The germline CDR1 and CDR2 sequences are SEHNR and FQNEAQ (reference sequence). CDR3 length: 14 residues. Here the CDR3 reads CASSSSRGNYEQYF. DNA of the CDR3: TGTGCCAGCAGCTCCTCAAGGGGGAACTACGAGCAGTACTTC.

This chain's CDR3 is CASSAGDGYTEAFF. In nucleotides, the CDR3 is TGCGCCAGCAGCGCAGGGGACGGGTACACTGAAGCTTTCTTT. The V call is TRBV5-1, the J call TRBJ1-1, with D tentatively TRBD1 (6 bases). Trimming removed 4 bases at V and 3 bases at J, with 13 bases between. Germline V lookup: CDR1 SGHRS, CDR2 YFSETQ. This CDR3 has 14 amino acids.

This chain uses TRBV19 with TRBJ2-7; D might be TRBD1 (6 bases). Germline CDR1 is LNHDA and CDR2 is SQIVND (reference sequence). The CDR3 is made up of 13 amino acids. V gave up 6 bases and J gave up 4 bases, with 13 bases separating them. CDR3 nucleotides: TGTGCCAGTAGACACAGGGAATCATACGAGCAGTACTTC. As protein: CASRHRESYEQYF.

In this sample, this clonotype turned up once. This rearrangement joins TRBV2 to TRBJ2-3, with D unresolved. The germline gives CDR1 SNHLY, CDR2 FYNNEI. The CDR3 length is 15 residues. Deletions cut 1 base from V and 1 base from J, with 9 bases between. The CDR3 sequence: CASSEVGMGTDTQYF. Here the CDR3 DNA reads TGTGCCAGCAGTGAAGTGGGGATGGGCACAGATACGCAGTATTTT.

The chain couples TRBV10-1 to TRBJ2-1; D remains ambiguous. CDR1 is WNHNN and CDR2 is SYGVQD in the germline V gene (reference sequence). The CDR3 is made up of 14 amino acids. Trimming stripped 4 bases from V and 5 bases from J, with 12 bases between. The CDR3 nucleotides read TGCGCCAGCAGTGGCGAAGAGACGAACAATGAGCAGTTCTTC. Its translation is CASSGEETNNEQFF.

The rearrangement links TRBV4-1 to TRBJ2-7; TRBD2 agrees at 13 bases. Germline loops: CDR1 MGHRA, CDR2 YSYEKL. The CDR3 is 15 residues long. Losses at the gene ends were 4 bases for V and 2 bases for J; bases not matched to a gene: 2. CDR3 coding DNA: TGCGCCAGCAGCCGGGGGACTAGCGGGACCTACGAGCAGTACTTC. This translates into CASSRGTSGTYEQYF.

This clonotype has at least ten counts. This sequence joins TRBV7-8 and TRBJ2-7; 8 positions match TRBD1. V dropped 0 bases and J dropped 5; count of bases not matched to a gene: 6. Looked up from germline, CDR1 is SGHVS and CDR2 is FQNEAQ. This CDR3 comprises 15 residues. CDR3 sequence: CASSLAIQGAHEQYV. The CDR3 DNA is TGTGCCAGCAGCTTAGCTATCCAGGGGGCCCACGAGCAGTACGTC.

The V and J genes are TRBV10-3 and TRBJ2-1, with D unclear. Trimming stripped 3 bases from V and 0 bases from J, with 9 bases between. Germline CDR1 ENHRY, CDR2 SYGVKD. The CDR3 has 15 amino acids. This CDR3 reads CAISDGKSSYNEQFF. The CDR3 bases are TGTGCCATCAGTGACGGCAAGAGCTCCTACAATGAGCAGTTCTTC.

A few counts support this clonotype. This chain uses TRBV15 with TRBJ2-7; D remains ambiguous. This CDR3 is built from 14 residues. Trimming shortened V by 4 bases and J by 5 bases, and 15 bases separated the two germline ends. Germline V gives CDR1 LNHNV, CDR2 YYDKDF (reference sequence). CDR3 DNA: TGTGCCACCAGCATTAATGTAGCAGCCCACGAGCAGTACTTC. Protein product: CATSINVAAHEQYF.

The chain links TRBV20-1 to TRBJ2-7; tentatively, D is TRBD1 or TRBD2 (5 bases each). Germline-derived CDR1 and CDR2 are DFQATT and SNEGSKA (reference sequence). The CDR3 extends over 13 amino acids. V lost 6 bases to trimming and J lost 2 bases, with 14 bases between them. The CDR3 nucleotides are TGCAGTGCCAGTTCCGGGGCCCCCTACGAGCAGTACTTC. Translated: CSASSGAPYEQYF.

In the case of this clonotype: One end of the junction fails to match germline, which may point to a read error. The chain employs TRBV4-1 and TRBJ2-6; D not resolved. The V gene's germline CDR1 is MGHRA and CDR2 YSYEKL. CDR3 length equals 14 residues. The CDR3: CASSLGLGANVLTF. The CDR3 DNA reads as TGTGCCAGCAGCTTAGGGTTAGGGGCCAACGTCCTGACTTTC.

The genes are TRBV15 and TRBJ2-1; 9 nucleotides line up with TRBD2. The CDR3 is 17 amino acids. CDR1 and CDR2 (germline): LNHNV, YYDKDF (reference sequence). Unmatched junction bases numbered 16, after V lost 4 bases and J lost 9 bases. The CDR3 is CATSTTLRASGKSEQFF. The DNA of the CDR3 is TGTGCCACCAGCACAACCCTGAGGGCTAGCGGGAAGAGTGAGCAGTTCTTC.

About this clonotype itself: One base away lies a much larger clone, so this may be a sequencing read error. The chain has TRBV4-1 and TRBJ2-5; D is uncertain. The CDR3 sequence is 18 residues long. Trimming shortened V by 0 bases and J by 4 bases, and 21 bases separated the two germline ends. Germline V CDR1 and CDR2: MGHRA, YSYEKL. This CDR3 is CASSQDLMWGLSGETQYF. In DNA form, the CDR3 reads TGCGCCAGCAGCCAAGATCTTATGTGGGGTCTCTCGGGAGAGACCCAGTACTTC.

Turning to this clonotype: This sequence may be a read error, since a much larger clone differs from it by one base. The rearrangement uses TRBV9 and TRBJ1-3, with 7 bases aligning to TRBD1. V was pared by 4 bases and J by 11 bases, with 9 bases of the junction left unmatched. This CDR3 is 13 amino acids long. Germline CDR1 and CDR2: SGDLS and YYNGEE. The CDR3 nucleotides read TGTGCCAGCAGCTCAACAGGGGAGAACGCCATATATTTT. Its protein product is CASSSTGENAIYF.

This clonotype was counted a few times. The chain recombines TRBV9 with TRBJ1-1; weak D call: TRBD1 (5 bases). The CDR3 has 13 residues. Germline loops: CDR1 SGDLS, CDR2 YYNGEE. The V gene lost 3 bases and the J gene lost 4 bases, with 10 bases spanning the gap. The CDR3 sequence is CASSARQSTEAFF. The CDR3 nucleotides read TGTGCCAGCAGCGCAAGACAGTCCACTGAAGCTTTCTTT.

Turning to this clonotype: One junction end disagrees with the germline gene, perhaps due to a read error. The chain employs TRBV5-6 and TRBJ2-2; D perhaps matches TRBD1 (6 bases). Germline CDR1 SGHDT, CDR2 YYEEEE. The CDR3 length is 18 residues. CDR3: CASSHPSRQGSNTGELFF. DNA for the CDR3: TGCGCCAGCAGCCACCCTTCAAGGCAGGGGTCGAACACCGGGGAGCTGTTTTTT. The whole variable domain, filled in from reference TRBV5-6 and TRBJ2-2, reads DAGVTQSPTHLIKTRGQQVTLRCSPKSGHDTVSWYQQALGQGPQFIFQYYEEEERQRGNFPDRFSGHQFPNYSSELNVNALLLGDSALYLCASSHPSRQGSNTGELFFGEGSRLTVL.

This clonotype was seen a handful of times. V gene TRBV15 combines with J gene TRBJ2-7, with a possible D match to TRBD1 (6 bases). The CDR3 extends over 14 amino acids. V lost 3 bases and J lost 3, with 12 bases in between. CDR1 and CDR2 (germline): LNHNV, YYDKDF (reference sequence). The CDR3 coding sequence is TGTGCCACCAGCAGCCTCGGACAGTTCTACGAGCAGTACTTC. Protein product: CATSSLGQFYEQYF.